This T cell receptor beta chain was observed in a study of cytomegalovirus exposure and HLA in healthy donors. Study at large: The 120 or so validation repertoires used a platform that matched the one used for the approximately 670 first-cohort repertoires, as a later analysis reported. Study-level results: Altogether, 170 or so TCR beta chains were recorded as cytomegalovirus-associated. Reportedly, cytomegalovirus status was diagnosed with high sensitivity and specificity.

The donors were members of the validation cohort comprising about 120 subjects, separate from the approximately 710-subject first cohort. CDR1 and CDR2 (germline): MNHNS, SASEGT. CDR3 length equals 14 residues. Losses at the gene ends were 6 bases for V and 4 bases for J; bases not matched to a gene: 5. Libraries were prepared by immunoSEQ multiplex PCR; TCRdb keeps only in-frame clonotypes and omits some of them. The repertoire consists of approximately 270,000 clones, with 65% to 90% occurring once and the leading ten covering roughly 1%. Worth noting for this clone: The antigen remains undetermined.

The clonotype was recovered from a woman aged 18-29 years in good health and CMV-seronegative. Sequencing was performed on PBMCs. V is TRBV6-1 and J is TRBJ2-1; the match to TRBD2 covers 8 bases. The CDR3 nucleotides read TGTGCCAGCAGATTAGCGGGAATGTACAATGAGCAGTTCTTC. Protein product: CASRLAGMYNEQFF.